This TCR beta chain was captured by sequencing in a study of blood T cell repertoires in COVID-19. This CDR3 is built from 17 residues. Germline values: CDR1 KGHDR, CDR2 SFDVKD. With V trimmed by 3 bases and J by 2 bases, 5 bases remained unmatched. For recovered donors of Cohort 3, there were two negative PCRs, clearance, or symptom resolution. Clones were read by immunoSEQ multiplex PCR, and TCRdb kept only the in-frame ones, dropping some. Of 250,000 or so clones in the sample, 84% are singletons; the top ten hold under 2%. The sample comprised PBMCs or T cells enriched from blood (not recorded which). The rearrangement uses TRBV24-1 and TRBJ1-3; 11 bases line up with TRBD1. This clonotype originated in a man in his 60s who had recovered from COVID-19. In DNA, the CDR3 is TGTGCCACCAGTGATAACGGGACAGGGGGTACTGGAAACACCATATATTTT. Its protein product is CATSDNGTGGTGNTIYF.